The 4 T cell receptor beta chains below all came from one sample that was sequenced in a study of CD8+ T cells in alopecia areata. Extraction of RNA preceded its reverse transcription into cDNA, which served as the sequencing template. The protocol was immunoSEQ multiplex PCR, while the TCRdb copy is restricted to in-frame clones and leaves out a portion. The sample consists of about 150,000 clones, about two thirds of them appearing once. Sequencing input: CD8+ T cells sorted from blood. These receptors originate from a human donor in good health.

This clone has a handful of counts. J is TRBJ2-7 and V is TRBV29-1; TRBD1 matches at 8 bases. Germline V gives CDR1 SQVTM, CDR2 ANQGSEA. V gave up 3 bases and J gave up 2 bases; unmatched junction bases: 6. The CDR3 extends over 14 amino acids. The CDR3 DNA is TGCAGCGTTGAGGCCGGGACAGGTACCTACGAGCAGTACTTC. Its protein product is CSVEAGTGTYEQYF.

The J gene is TRBJ2-7, the V gene TRBV28; 7 nucleotides match TRBD2. CDR3 size: 17 residues. Germline V gene data show CDR1 as MDHEN and CDR2 as SYDVKM. Losses at the gene ends were 2 bases for V and 2 bases for J; bases not matched to a gene: 12. The CDR3 DNA reads TGTGCCAGCAGTTTACCCTTAACCGCGGGAGACGCCTACGAGCAGTACTTC. Translated: CASSLPLTAGDAYEQYF.

This sequence joins TRBV29-1 and TRBJ2-3; no firm D call. The CDR3 length is 13 residues. V gave up 4 bases and J gave up 4 bases, with 12 bases separating them. Germline loops: CDR1 SQVTM, CDR2 ANQGSEA. The CDR3 nucleotides are TGCAGCGTTGGGAGAGGTGGCGCAGATACGCAGTATTTT. This codes for CSVGRGGADTQYF.

Comment on this clone: The sample carries other DNA sequences with the same CDR3. J is TRBJ2-7 and V is TRBV29-1; D call uncertain. Trimming took off 3 bases at V and 0 bases at J, with 9 bases between the two ends. The CDR3 consists of 13 residues. Germline CDR1 and CDR2: SQVTM and ANQGSEA. This CDR3 reads CSVEVPGSYEQYF. In nucleotides, the CDR3 is TGCAGCGTTGAGGTGCCTGGCTCCTACGAGCAGTACTTC.